The 24 T cell receptor beta chains below all came from one sample that was sequenced in a study of STAT5B mutations in CD4+ large granular lymphocyte leukemia. Some clones are missing from TCRdb's copy, which holds only in-frame ones; the method was immunoSEQ multiplex PCR. Among 30,000 or so clones listed, 76% were seen once. Sequenced sample: CD4+ T cells from blood buffy coats. All receptors come from a human donor in good health.

V and J are TRBV28 and TRBJ2-7; 9 bases fit TRBD2. Germline loops: CDR1 MDHEN, CDR2 SYDVKM. This CDR3 comprises 15 residues. V was pared by 6 bases and J by 0 bases, with 6 bases of the junction left unmatched. The CDR3 DNA reads TGTGCCAGCAGGGGGACTAGCCTTAGCTCCTACGAGCAGTACTTC. This translates into CASRGTSLSSYEQYF.

V gene TRBV6-1 combines with J gene TRBJ1-1, with D perhaps matching TRBD1 (5 bases). Germline CDR1 reads MNHNS; CDR2 reads SASEGT. Trimming removed 6 bases from V and 7 bases from J, with 15 bases in between. The length of the CDR3 is 13 residues. The CDR3 spells CASRPLGGYEAFF. The CDR3 DNA reads as TGTGCCAGCAGGCCCCTGGGGGGTTATGAAGCTTTCTTT.

The chain joins TRBV7-2 to TRBJ1-6; D remains unclear. Trimming removed 4 bases at V and 6 bases at J, with 19 bases between. Looked up from germline, CDR1 is SGHTA and CDR2 is FQGNSA. The CDR3 has 17 amino acids. The CDR3 reads CASSSIVDPVLNSPLHF. The CDR3 coding sequence is TGTGCCAGCAGCTCGATCGTTGACCCCGTCCTTAATTCACCCCTCCACTTT.

The CDR3 DNA is TGTGCCAGCTCACCAAGCGGGAGTCCAACCGAGCAGTACTTC. This gives the protein CASSPSGSPTEQYF. The gene calls are TRBV18 and TRBJ2-7; 8 bases match TRBD2. In germline, CDR1 is KGHSH, CDR2 LQKENI. The J segment lost 6 bases and the V segment lost 2 bases, leaving 6 bases of the junction unmatched. The CDR3 runs 14 residues.

The chain uses TRBV7-9 and TRBJ2-1, with D possibly being TRBD2 (6 bases). CDR3 length: 14 residues. V was cut by 3 bases and J by 6 bases, with 12 bases left in between. Germline-derived CDR1 and CDR2 are SEHNR and FQNEAQ (reference sequence). CDR3 DNA: TGTGCCAGCAGCTTGGGACCGGAGGGCAATGAGCAGTTCTTC. It translates to CASSLGPEGNEQFF.

The chain uses TRBV7-2 and TRBJ1-4; tentative D call: TRBD1 (6 bases). The CDR3 consists of 13 residues. The germline gives CDR1 SGHTA, CDR2 FQGNSA. V lost 5 bases and J lost 8, with 12 bases in between. The chain's CDR3 is CASSPRGAEKLFF. CDR3 nucleotides: TGTGCCAGCAGCCCGAGGGGGGCGGAAAAACTGTTTTTT. The complete variable domain, with remaining parts taken from reference TRBV7-2 and TRBJ1-4, reads GAGVSQSPSNKVTEKGKDVELRCDPISGHTALYWYRQSLGQGLEFLIYFQGNSAPDKSGLPSDRFSAERTGGSVSTLTIQRTQQEDSAVYLCASSPRGAEKLFFGSGTQLSVL.

The CDR3 nucleotides read TGTGCCAGCCTCGATACGGGAGGCCCTTACAATGAGCAGTTCTTC. It translates to CASLDTGGPYNEQFF. The chain recombines TRBV27 with TRBJ2-1, with 7 positions matching TRBD2. This CDR3 is built from 15 residues. Germline trimming cut 8 bases from V and 4 bases from J; bases unmatched to any gene: 11. The V gene's germline CDR1 is MNHEY and CDR2 SMNVEV (reference sequence).

The gene calls are TRBV19 and TRBJ2-7, with D maybe TRBD1 (6 bases). The CDR3 contains 17 residues. Germline V lookup: CDR1 LNHDA, CDR2 SQIVND (reference sequence). V shed 2 bases and J shed 0 bases, with 17 bases lying between them. The CDR3 is CASSILLPTGSSYEQYF. The CDR3, as DNA: TGTGCCAGTAGTATACTCCTCCCGACAGGTAGCTCCTACGAGCAGTACTTC.

The rearrangement uses TRBV7-2 and TRBJ2-7; TRBD2 matches 8 bases. This CDR3 is built from 17 residues. Germline loops: CDR1 SGHTA, CDR2 FQGNSA. The junction had 17 bases not matched to a gene; V was cut back by 3 bases and J by 7 bases. CDR3 in amino acids: CASSLGRREALLREQYF. The CDR3 DNA reads TGTGCCAGCAGCTTGGGTCGGCGGGAGGCCCTCCTACGGGAGCAGTACTTC.

The V call is TRBV21-1, the J call TRBJ2-2; the listed D gene, TRBD1, was not tested against the DNA. TRBV21-1 is flagged as a pseudogene. The CDR3 is made up of 18 amino acids. CDR3: CASSKARRDREATGELFF. The CDR3 nucleotides are TGTGCCAGCAGCAAAGCGCGGAGGGACAGGGAGGCCACCGGGGAGCTGTTTTTT.

The chain recombines TRBV11-2 with TRBJ2-7, with a tentative D call TRBD1 (5 bases). V was pared by 4 bases and J by 3 bases, with 25 bases between. Germline V lookup: CDR1 SGHAT, CDR2 FQNNGV. The CDR3 has 18 amino acids. The CDR3 region has the DNA TGTGCCAGCAGCTCCCCCTACCAATTCACAGGTGCCGTCTACGAGCAGTACTTC. Protein: CASSSPYQFTGAVYEQYF.

The rearrangement joins TRBV5-6 to TRBJ1-4; 9 nucleotides line up with TRBD1. The V segment lost 4 bases and the J segment 7 bases; nucleotides outside the gene matches: 8. Germline CDR1 and CDR2: SGHDT and YYEEEE. The CDR3 runs to 15 residues. CDR3 nucleotides: TGTGCCAGCAGCGTACCGGGACAGGGAAGTGAAAAACTGTTTTTT. This translates into CASSVPGQGSEKLFF. The full variable domain, rest sourced from reference TRBV5-6 and TRBJ1-4, is DAGVTQSPTHLIKTRGQQVTLRCSPKSGHDTVSWYQQALGQGPQFIFQYYEEEERQRGNFPDRFSGHQFPNYSSELNVNALLLGDSALYLCASSVPGQGSEKLFFGSGTQLSVL.

The chain uses TRBV5-5 and TRBJ2-7; D remains ambiguous. CDR1 is SGHKS and CDR2 is YYEKEE in the germline V gene (reference sequence). CDR3 size: 12 residues. The V and J ends lost 4 bases and 3 bases respectively, with 8 bases between them. CDR3 amino acids: CASSINHYEQYF. The CDR3 DNA is TGTGCCAGCAGCATAAACCACTACGAGCAGTACTTC.

In its sample, this clone was seen a few times. V and J are TRBV4-2 and TRBJ1-4; the match to TRBD1 covers 8 bases. This CDR3 comprises 15 residues. Germline lookup yields CDR1 LGHNA and CDR2 YNFKEQ. The V segment lost 3 bases and the J segment 9 bases; nucleotides outside the gene matches: 9. The CDR3 spells CASSQDGQGGQKLFF. DNA for the CDR3: TGTGCCAGCAGCCAGGATGGACAGGGAGGGCAAAAACTGTTTTTT.

This chain links TRBV18 with TRBJ1-2, with D hard to call. The CDR3 totals 15 residues. V was cut by 3 bases and J by 0 bases, with 11 bases left in between. CDR1 KGHSH and CDR2 LQKENI come from the germline V gene. The CDR3 coding sequence is TGTGCCAGCTCACCTACAGCGACTCCTAACTATGGCTACACCTTC. It codes for CASSPTATPNYGYTF.

J is TRBJ1-2 and V is TRBV6-5; D is uncertain. CDR1 is MNHEY and CDR2 is SVGAGI in the germline V gene. The V and J ends lost 6 bases and 1 base respectively, with 9 bases between them. This CDR3 is built from 13 residues. The CDR3 here is CASSQTDNYGYTF. The CDR3 region has the DNA TGTGCCAGCAGCCAGACCGATAACTATGGCTACACCTTC.

As concerns this clone: The sample carries other DNA sequences with the same CDR3. The rearrangement links TRBV28 to TRBJ1-2; 8 nucleotides agree with TRBD1. The CDR3 is 14 amino acids. Germline CDR1 reads MDHEN; CDR2 reads SYDVKM. Trimming at V came to 7 bases and at J to 8 bases, leaving 12 bases not matched to a gene. This CDR3 reads CASTFGQGRSGYTF. The CDR3 region has the DNA TGTGCCAGCACCTTCGGACAGGGTCGCAGCGGCTACACCTTC.

In its sample, this clone was seen a few times. The chain uses TRBV27 and TRBJ2-7; the match to TRBD2 covers 7 bases. The CDR3 extends over 14 amino acids. V lost 4 bases and J lost 8; bases outside the gene matches: 11. Germline V gives CDR1 MNHEY, CDR2 SMNVEV (reference sequence). The DNA for the CDR3 is TGTGCCAGCAGTTCAGCGGGATCCAAATCGAAGCAGTACTTC. It specifies CASSSAGSKSKQYF.

V and J are TRBV7-2 and TRBJ2-7, with D uncertain. The V gene lost 10 bases and the J gene lost 0 bases, with 16 bases spanning the gap. CDR3 length equals 14 residues. Germline V gene sequence: CDR1 SGHTA, CDR2 FQGNSA. CDR3 in amino acids: CATSGRFSSYEQYF. In nucleotides, the CDR3 is TGTGCCACCTCAGGAAGGTTCAGCTCCTACGAGCAGTACTTC. The entire variable domain, with the rest obtained from reference TRBV7-2 and TRBJ2-7, is as follows: GAGVSQSPSNKVTEKGKDVELRCDPISGHTALYWYRQSLGQGLEFLIYFQGNSAPDKSGLPSDRFSAERTGGSVSTLTIQRTQQEDSAVYLCATSGRFSSYEQYFGPGTRLTVT.

V usage is TRBV6-5 and J usage is TRBJ1-2, with TRBD1 identical over 11 bases. J gave up 6 bases and V 5 bases, and 5 bases lay outside the gene matches. The CDR3 is made up of 14 amino acids. The V gene's germline CDR1 is MNHEY and CDR2 SVGAGI. In DNA, the CDR3 is TGTGCCAGCAGTCCTCTGGACAGGGGGCATGGCTACACCTTC. Amino acid sequence: CASSPLDRGHGYTF.

This chain uses TRBV29-1 with TRBJ2-1, with 9 bases fitting TRBD2. After removal of 4 bases from V and 8 bases from J, the junction contained 9 bases not matched to a gene. This CDR3 region has 14 residues. Germline CDR1 and CDR2: SQVTM and ANQGSEA. The CDR3 spells CSVGAGGLFDEQFF. Here the CDR3 DNA reads TGCAGCGTTGGGGCGGGGGGGCTTTTTGATGAGCAGTTCTTC.

This clone appeared a few times. The rearrangement uses TRBV7-9 and TRBJ1-1, with D tentatively TRBD1 (5 bases). This CDR3 is built from 14 residues. Trimming took 4 bases from V and 4 from J, leaving 13 bases between them. From germline, CDR1 is SEHNR and CDR2 FQNEAQ (reference sequence). The CDR3 nucleotides are TGTGCCAGCAGCTCGGCAGGGAGGAGCACTGAAGCTTTCTTT. Its translation: CASSSAGRSTEAFF.

The genes are TRBV18 and TRBJ2-5; TRBD1 or TRBD2 may be the D gene (6 bases each). Germline lookup yields CDR1 KGHSH and CDR2 LQKENI. V was cut by 6 bases and J by 5 bases, with 19 bases left in between. The CDR3 has 15 residues. In nucleotides, the CDR3 is TGTGCCAGCTCTACCGTCCGGGGGCTAGGCGAGACCCAGTACTTC. It yields the protein CASSTVRGLGETQYF. The variable domain in full, completed from reference TRBV18 and TRBJ2-5, reads NAGVMQNPRHLVRRRGQEARLRCSPMKGHSHVYWYRQLPEEGLKFMVYLQKENIIDESGMPKERFSAEFPKEGPSILRIQQVVRGDSAAYFCASSTVRGLGETQYFGPGTRLLVL.

The V call is TRBV9, the J call TRBJ2-5; 8 bases match TRBD2. Germline CDR1 is SGDLS and CDR2 is YYNGEE. The CDR3 has 13 residues. V gave up 4 bases and J gave up 10 bases; unmatched junction bases: 9. CDR3 sequence reads: CASSPQFSGVQYF. CDR3 bases: TGTGCCAGCAGCCCCCAGTTTAGCGGGGTCCAGTACTTC.